The table lists the clone carrying this T cell receptor (beta chain) with a count of one. The sample carries other DNA sequences with the same CDR3. Method: immunoSEQ multiplex PCR; TCRdb's copy keeps in-frame clones and lacks some. Here the sample spans 7,000 to 8,000 clones, around 83% being singletons. The data originate from a study of tumor T cells in aggressive B-cell lymphoma. The receptor's source is an adult with diffuse large B cell lymphoma. The sample taken for sequencing was tumor tissue.

The CDR3 DNA reads TGTGCCAGCAGTGACCCGACAGGCACAGATACGCAGTATTTT. It is translated as CASSDPTGTDTQYF. V is TRBV25-1 and J is TRBJ2-3; perhaps TRBD1 as D (5 bases). V was pared by 3 bases and J by 1 base, with 8 bases between. Germline loops: CDR1 MGHDK, CDR2 SYGVNS. The CDR3 has 14 amino acids.